This section outlines one TCR beta chain sequence together with its context. Its antigen is undetermined. This sample's TCRbeta library carried unique molecular identifier barcodes. TCRdb redid the calling of the PCR reads with MiXCR, one entry per CDR3 protein. Of under 20,000 distinct CDR3 sequences listed, approximately 12% are singletons. The entry originates in a study of T-cell reconstitution after alpha-beta-depleted transplantation in children. CDR1 and CDR2 (germline): SQVTM, ANQGSEA. This CDR3 has 13 residues. V dropped 3 bases and J dropped 8 bases, with 14 bases sitting between them. Findings of the study overall: Surviving recipient cells, namely T cells and thymic progenitors, were the source of high day-60 TCRbeta diversity in some patients. Diversity and T-cell counts at one year after transplant derived mostly from new T cells. There were reportedly several hundred expanded graft clones from which alpha-beta T cells came about two months after transplant.

The source was PBMCs, mostly from graft donor cells, collected 60 days after TCRalphabeta/CD19-depleted stem cell transplant. The clonotype comes from a female patient between 2 and 15 years old who had a stem cell transplant for congenital amegakaryocytic thrombocytopenia, so the T cells may come from the graft donor. The J gene is TRBJ2-1, the V gene TRBV29-1; tentative D call: TRBD2 (5 bases). Here the CDR3 reads CSVERAPWDEQFF. The CDR3 region has the DNA TGCAGCGTTGAGCGGGCCCCTTGGGATGAGCAGTTCTTC.